These T cell receptor beta chains were read from a single sample in a study of cytotoxic CD8 clonotypes in ibrutinib-treated CLL. Sequencing was performed with immunoSEQ multiplex PCR; in TCRdb, only in-frame clones are kept and a portion is missing. The table shows roughly 150,000 clones, with over 75% occurring only once. The sample consisted of PBMCs, taken at disease progression, from a patient treated with ibrutinib. The receptors were gathered from a human donor with chronic lymphocytic leukemia. CDR3s leave out the opening cysteine and the closing phenylalanine or tryptophan.

TRBV30,AWASGPLLY
TRBV12-5,ASGNRTSGRSYEQY
TRBV27,ASSLDPLGSHYEQY
TRBV7-9,ASSLLAGGRSDTQY
TRBV5-8,ASSFRGQPNYGYT
TRBV5-1,ASSSGQGDQPQH
TRBV4-1,ASSQDTGGPETQY
TRBV7-6,ASSLGVGGRNEQY
TRBV11-3,ASREEHMNTEAF
TRBV11-1,ASSFGQGYVQY
TRBV11-3,ASSPGDISIREQY
TRBV6-5,ASSYQAGAEETQY
TRBV4-2,ASSPQYAASNQPQH
TRBV5-6,ASSRRTGTVYEQY
TRBV7-2,ASSSYLSYEQY
TRBV5-1,ASSLWGTDTQY
TRBV18,ASSGQQDTQY
TRBV30,AWSVGRAGPYEQY
TRBV5-1,ASSSLAGDGSGANVLT
TRBV5-1,ASSFRSGLYEQY
TRBV7-9,ASSPRLAGGRADTQY
TRBV9,ASSPIRGGNGYT
TRBV11-2,ASSLEGRGMTEAF
TRBV5-1,ASSLGAKGGQY
TRBV5-3,ARSLRGRDEAF
TRBV28,ASSFLGRNTGELF
TRBV27,ASSLSFGGPDEQY
TRBV6-1,ASPASYEQY
TRBV7-3,ASSLGSGSSYEQY
TRBV11-3,ASSLDILPRLRHNEQF
TRBV9,ASSVFGNQPQH
TRBV9,ASTPELTSGGNEQY
TRBV7-9,ASSLDAGTNTEAF
TRBV14,ASSQASGYQWGTF
TRBV4-1,ASSPRPGTGGYEQY
TRBV9,ASSLSSGFTEAF
TRBV21-1,ASSKQQGIKETQY
TRBV6-5,ASSSRGDGYT
TRBV7-6,ASSSKPGQGAEQY
TRBV4-1,ASSRTLDRVREQY
TRBV19,ASGPTGTSFETQY
TRBV4-1,ASSQPSTGGTGELF
TRBV7-9,ASSFGEREGLRINEQF
TRBV30,AWSVGLAGRNEQY
TRBV20-1,SARDKAEAF
TRBV7-8,ASSSSQGMYEKLF
TRBV6-5,ASSYLQEDEQY
TRBV6-5,ASSYGSETQY
TRBV18,ASSQTTSVNYEQY
TRBV10-3,AISRGPDSYNEQF
TRBV6-6,ASSTGGSGANVLT
TRBV7-3,ASSLTGGTSSYNEQF
TRBV29-1,SVKGQQNTEAF
TRBV5-1,ASSYLAESTDTQY
TRBV19,ASQTGINYNEQF
TRBV6-1,ASSDQGSRYT
TRBV7-8,ASSLQYGSYEQY